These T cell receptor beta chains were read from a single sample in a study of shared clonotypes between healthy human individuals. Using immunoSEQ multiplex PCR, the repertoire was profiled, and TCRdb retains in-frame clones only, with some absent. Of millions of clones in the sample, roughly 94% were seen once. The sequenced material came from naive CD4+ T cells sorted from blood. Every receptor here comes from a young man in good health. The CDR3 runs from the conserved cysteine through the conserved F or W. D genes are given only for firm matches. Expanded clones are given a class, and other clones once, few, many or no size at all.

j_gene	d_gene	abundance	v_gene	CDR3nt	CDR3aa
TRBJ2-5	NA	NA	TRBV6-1	TGTGCCAGCATCGAAACTTTTACAGTGCAAGAGACCCAGTACTTC	CASIETFTVQETQYF
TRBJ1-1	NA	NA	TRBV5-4	TGTGCCAGCAGCTTGGCCGGGTCCGGGGAAGCTTTCTTT	CASSLAGSGEAFF
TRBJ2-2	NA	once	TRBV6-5	TGTGCCAGCAGCTTACAGGGCCGCGCGACCGGGGAGCTGTTTTTT	CASSLQGRATGELFF
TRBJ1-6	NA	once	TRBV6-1	TGTGCCAGCAGTGAAGCGTGGGCTACATATTCACCCCTCCACTTT	CASSEAWATYSPLHF
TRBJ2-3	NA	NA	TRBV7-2	TGTGCCAGCAGCTTAGCTGGAGTTGGAACAGATACGCAGTATTTT	CASSLAGVGTDTQYF
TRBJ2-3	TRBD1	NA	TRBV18	TGTGCCAGCTCACCGATTAGGCTCAGGGGGGATACGCAGTATTTT	CASSPIRLRGDTQYF
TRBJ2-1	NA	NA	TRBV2	TGTGCCAGCATTCTCCTCCGGCAGGGAGATTACAATGAGCAGTTCTTC	CASILLRQGDYNEQFF
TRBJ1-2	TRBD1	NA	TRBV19	TGTGCCAGTAGTATAGATACAGGGGTTCCTGGCTACACCTTC	CASSIDTGVPGYTF
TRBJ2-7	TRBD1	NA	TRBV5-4	TGTGCCAGCAGCTTGGGACAGGGTCTCGAGCAGTACTTC	CASSLGQGLEQYF
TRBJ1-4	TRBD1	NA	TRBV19	TGTGCCAGTAGTAGGTTGACAGGGGGAAATGAAAAACTGTTTTTT	CASSRLTGGNEKLFF
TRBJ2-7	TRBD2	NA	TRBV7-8	TGTGCCAGCAGCCCACTAGGGACTAGCCGCTCCGAGCAGTACTTC	CASSPLGTSRSEQYF
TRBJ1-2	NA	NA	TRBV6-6	TGTGCCAGCACCCGGACCATCTATGGCTACACCTTC	CASTRTIYGYTF
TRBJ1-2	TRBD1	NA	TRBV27	TGTGCCAGCAGTCCGGCAGGGGGCAACTATGGCTACACCTTC	CASSPAGGNYGYTF
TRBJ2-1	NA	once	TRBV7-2	TGTGCCAGCAGCTTAGCGCCCGCGGCCTACAATGAGCAGTTCTTC	CASSLAPAAYNEQFF
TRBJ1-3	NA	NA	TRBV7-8	TGTGCCAGCAGCAGAACCGAGGGAGCTGGAAACACCATATATTTT	CASSRTEGAGNTIYF
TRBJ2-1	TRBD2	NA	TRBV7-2	TGTGCCAGCAGCCTAGGACTAGCGGGAGGGCTGGCCTACAATGAGCAGTTCTTC	CASSLGLAGGLAYNEQFF
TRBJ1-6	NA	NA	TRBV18	TGTGCCAGCTCACCACCGGGGGTGGGACCCTATAATTCACCCCTCCACTTT	CASSPPGVGPYNSPLHF
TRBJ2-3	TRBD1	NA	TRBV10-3	TGTGCCATCACCCAGGGGGGCACAGATACGCAGTATTTT	CAITQGGTDTQYF
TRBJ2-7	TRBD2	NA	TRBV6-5	TGTGCCAGCCGTAATTCGGGCGGGAGCGGGTACGAGCAGTACTTC	CASRNSGGSGYEQYF
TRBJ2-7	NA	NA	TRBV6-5	TGTGCCAGCAAAGGGGGACTACAATTATACGAGCAGTACTTC	CASKGGLQLYEQYF
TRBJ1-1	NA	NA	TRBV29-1	TGCAGCGTTAGGTTTGCTTTCTTT	CSVRFAFF
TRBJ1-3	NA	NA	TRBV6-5	TGTGCCAGCAGTTACGGCGGGGGAAACACCATATATTTT	CASSYGGGNTIYF
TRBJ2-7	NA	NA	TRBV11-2	TGTGCCAGCAGCTCGGACGGGTCCTACGAGCAGTACTTC	CASSSDGSYEQYF
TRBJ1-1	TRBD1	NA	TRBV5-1	TGCGCCAGCAGCGCAGGGGGGATGAACACTGAAGCTTTCTTT	CASSAGGMNTEAFF
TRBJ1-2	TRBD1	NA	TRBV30	TGTGCCTGGAGGACAGGGGGTAGATATGGCTACACCTTC	CAWRTGGRYGYTF
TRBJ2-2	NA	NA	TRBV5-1	TGCGCCAGCAGCTCCAGGGAAGTCGGGGAGCTGTTTTTT	CASSSREVGELFF
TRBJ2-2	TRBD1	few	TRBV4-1	TGCGCCAGCAGCCAAGAGGGGACAGGGCTTTTGGGGGAGCTGTTTTTT	CASSQEGTGLLGELFF
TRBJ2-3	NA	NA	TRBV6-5	TGTGCCAGCAGAAACACTAAGGGGACAGATACGCAGTATTTT	CASRNTKGTDTQYF
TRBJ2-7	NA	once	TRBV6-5	TGTGCCAGCAGTCCCCCCGGGGATAGGTACGAGCAGTACTTC	CASSPPGDRYEQYF
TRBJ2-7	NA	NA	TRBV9	TGTGCCAGCAGCGTAACCCCCGCAGGGGCGGCCTACGAGCAGTACTTC	CASSVTPAGAAYEQYF
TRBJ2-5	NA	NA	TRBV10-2	TGCGCCAGCGAGGCCCCTTCTAGGGCCCAGTACTTC	CASEAPSRAQYF
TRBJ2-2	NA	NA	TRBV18	TGTGCCAGCTCACCCAAGGGGAGTTACGACACCGGGGAGCTGTTTTTT	CASSPKGSYDTGELFF
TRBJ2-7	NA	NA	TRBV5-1	TGCGCCAGCAGCTTGGTTCCAGGGACCTACGAGCAGTACTTC	CASSLVPGTYEQYF
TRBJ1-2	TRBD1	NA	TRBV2	TGTGCCAGCAGGTACTCGACAGGGAATGGCTACACCTTC	CASRYSTGNGYTF
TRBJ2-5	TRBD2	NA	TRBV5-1	TGCGCCAGCAGCTTGGACCGGACTAGCGGGGGGAAAGAGACCCAGTACTTC	CASSLDRTSGGKETQYF
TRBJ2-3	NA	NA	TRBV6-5	TGTGCCAGCAGTCCCAGCTTTCGGGGAGCAGATACGCAGTATTTT	CASSPSFRGADTQYF
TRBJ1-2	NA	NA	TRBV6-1	TGTGCCAGCAGTGAACAAGGCTCCTATGGCTACACCTTC	CASSEQGSYGYTF
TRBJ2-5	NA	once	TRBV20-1	TGCAGTGCTCGACAGGGAGGGGTCCAGTACTTC	CSARQGGVQYF
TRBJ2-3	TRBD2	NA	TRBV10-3	TGTGCCATCAGTGGCCTAGCGGGGGATCTGACAGATACGCAGTATTTT	CAISGLAGDLTDTQYF
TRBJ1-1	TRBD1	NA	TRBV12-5	TGTGCTAGTGGTTTGCGTGAGGGGACAGGGAACACTGAAGCTTTCTTT	CASGLREGTGNTEAFF
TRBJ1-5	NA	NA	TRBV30	TGTGCCTGGAGCAGGACAGCGGATCAGCCCCAGCATTTT	CAWSRTADQPQHF
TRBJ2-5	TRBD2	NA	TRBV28	TGTGCCAGCAGAGACCTCCCTTTCCTTAGCGGGGGGAAATCAGAGACCCAGTACTTC	CASRDLPFLSGGKSETQYF